The next 27 T cell receptor beta chains were all read from a single sample in a study of T cell repertoires in cytomegalovirus infection. TCRdb re-analysed the reads in MiXCR, keeping a single row per CDR3 protein. The sample has more than 150,000 distinct CDR3 sequences, over 25% seen once. Sequencing was done on a sample of PBMCs. The source of these receptors is a human donor in good health (CMV status not recorded). Some clones in this sample may be carry-over from other donors' samples.

The chain employs TRBV12-3 or TRBV12-4 and TRBJ1-1; D perhaps matches TRBD1 (5 bases). V was cut by 6 bases and J by 8 bases, with 13 bases left in between. The CDR3 runs 12 residues. The CDR3 loop reads CASSHPGKEAFF. CDR3 sequence (DNA): TGTGCCAGCAGCCACCCAGGGAAGGAAGCTTTCTTT.

There are a few counts of this clonotype. CDR3 sequence (DNA): TGTGCCAGCAGTTACTCCCCCCACGCAGGGGATAGTTACGAGCAGTACTTC. It codes for CASSYSPHAGDSYEQYF. The rearrangement links TRBV6-5 to TRBJ2-7; possibly TRBD1 for D (6 bases). Looked up from germline, CDR1 is MNHEY and CDR2 is SVGAGI. The CDR3 runs to 17 residues. Trimming took off 0 bases at V and 4 bases at J, with 19 bases between the two ends.

This clonotype has only a few counts. The chain couples TRBV25-1 to TRBJ1-5; a possible D gene is TRBD1 (5 bases). V was clipped by 4 bases and J by 3 bases, with 13 bases between them. The CDR3 totals 15 residues. Germline CDR1 and CDR2: MGHDK and SYGVNS. CDR3 coding DNA: TGTGCCAGCAGTGGCACTGGGACCGTCAATCAGCCCCAGCATTTT. Its protein product is CASSGTGTVNQPQHF.

This clonotype was found a few times. The CDR3 loop is CASSRGFYNEQFF. The CDR3 DNA reads TGTGCCAGCAGCCGGGGATTCTACAATGAGCAGTTCTTC. The chain links TRBV12-3 or TRBV12-4 to TRBJ2-1; D possibly corresponds to TRBD2 (5 bases). This CDR3 has 13 amino acids. V gave up 6 bases and J gave up 3 bases, with 9 bases separating them.

As for this clonotype: At one end the junction does not follow the germline gene, possibly because of a read error. The chain is built from TRBV2 and TRBJ1-1; tentatively, D is TRBD1 (6 bases). The germline gives CDR1 SNHLY, CDR2 FYNNEI. The CDR3 contains 13 residues. The CDR3 region has the DNA TGTGTCAGCAGTGACAGGATCTACACTGAAGCTTTCTTT. This sequence encodes CVSSDRIYTEAFF.

V gene TRBV12-3 or TRBV12-4 combines with J gene TRBJ1-6; D is undetermined. There are 12 residues in the CDR3. V lost 4 bases, J lost 8 bases, and 6 bases lay in between. This chain's CDR3 is CASSSQYSPLHF. The CDR3 DNA reads as TGTGCCAGCAGTTCGCAGTATTCACCCCTCCACTTT.

This clonotype was counted many times. The V call is TRBV7-9, the J call TRBJ1-1, with D perhaps matching TRBD1 (5 bases). This CDR3 is built from 15 residues. Trimming cost V 0 bases and J 2 bases, with 10 bases left between them. Per the germline V gene, CDR1 is SEHNR and CDR2 is FQNEAQ (reference sequence). CDR3 nucleotide sequence: TGTGCCAGCAGCTTAGCAGCGGGGGGAAACACTGAAGCTTTCTTT. It encodes CASSLAAGGNTEAFF.

This clonotype has just a few counts. The V and J genes are TRBV7-9 and TRBJ1-2, with 11 bases fitting TRBD1. Germline loops: CDR1 SEHNR, CDR2 FQNEAQ (reference sequence). The V and J ends lost 5 bases and 2 bases, in that order; junction bases with no gene match: 10. The CDR3 is 17 amino acids. The CDR3 region has the DNA TGTGCCAGCAGCCCGGACAGGGGGCGTGGGGGAAACTATGGCTACACCTTC. As protein: CASSPDRGRGGNYGYTF.

This clonotype has at least ten counts. The chain recombines TRBV7-6 with TRBJ2-7; 10 bases agree with TRBD1. V gave up 5 bases and J gave up 6 bases; unmatched junction bases: 10. Per the germline V gene, CDR1 is SGHVS and CDR2 is FNYEAQ. The CDR3 covers 15 residues. The CDR3 sequence: CASSLDRDRGTEQYF. The CDR3 DNA sequence: TGTGCCAGCAGCCTAGACCGGGACAGGGGTACCGAGCAGTACTTC.

A few counts support this clonotype. As DNA, the CDR3 is TGTGCCAGCAGCAATATCGCCCCCGGCACAGATACGCAGTATTTT. Encoded protein: CASSNIAPGTDTQYF. The chain joins TRBV7-2 to TRBJ2-3; D not certain. CDR3 size: 15 residues. Germline CDR1 SGHTA, CDR2 FQGNSA. V shed 5 bases and J shed 1 base, with 13 bases lying between them.

This clonotype was counted only a few times. J is TRBJ2-7 and V is TRBV12-3 or TRBV12-4; tentatively, D is TRBD1 or TRBD2 (6 bases each). The CDR3 is 14 amino acids. V was pared by 7 bases and J by 3 bases, with 16 bases between. CDR3 amino acids: CASTPGAGDYEQYF. The CDR3 nucleotides are TGTGCCAGCACCCCGGGGGCAGGAGACTACGAGCAGTACTTC.

The V call is TRBV7-9, the J call TRBJ2-2; no clear D. CDR1 and CDR2 from the germline V gene are SEHNR and FQNEAQ (reference sequence). V dropped 3 bases and J dropped 2 bases, with 7 bases sitting between them. The CDR3 extends over 14 amino acids. CDR3 loop: CASSFPGNTGELFF. The CDR3 region has the DNA TGTGCCAGCAGCTTTCCCGGAAACACCGGGGAGCTGTTTTTT. Filled out from reference TRBV7-9 and TRBJ2-2, the complete variable domain reads DTGVSQNPRHKITKRGQNVTFRCDPISEHNRLYWYRQTLGQGPEFLTYFQNEAQLEKSRLLSDRFSAERPKGSFSTLEIQRTEQGDSAMYLCASSFPGNTGELFFGEGSRLTVL.

Details on this clonotype: One base away lies a much larger clone, so this may be a sequencing read error. The chain has TRBV20-1 and TRBJ2-3, with D unresolved. The length of the CDR3 is 11 residues. Germline CDR1 and CDR2: DFQATT and SNEGSKA (reference sequence). The CDR3 loop is CSARDGMTQSF. Here the CDR3 DNA reads TGCAGTGCTAGAGATGGGATGACGCAGTCTTTT.

At least ten counts were recorded for this clonotype. The genes are TRBV7-8 and TRBJ2-6; either TRBD1 or TRBD2 may supply D (6 bases each). V was trimmed by 2 bases and J by 0 bases, leaving 14 bases between them. The CDR3 is 18 amino acids. Germline V gives CDR1 SGHVS, CDR2 FQNEAQ. CDR3 DNA: TGTGCCAGCAGCTTAAGGGGGGCCCTACTCTCTGGGGCCAACGTCCTGACTTTC. This gives the protein CASSLRGALLSGANVLTF. The full variable domain, rest sourced from reference TRBV7-8 and TRBJ2-6, is GAGVSQSPRYKVAKRGQDVALRCDPISGHVSLFWYQQALGQGPEFLTYFQNEAQLDKSGLPSDRFFAERPEGSVSTLKIQRTQQEDSAVYLCASSLRGALLSGANVLTFGAGSRLTVL.

V and J are TRBV5-6 and TRBJ2-2, with D perhaps TRBD1 (6 bases). Looked up from germline, CDR1 is SGHDT and CDR2 is YYEEEE. CDR3 size: 16 residues. V lost 0 bases and J lost 4, with 13 bases in between. CDR3 in DNA: TGTGCCAGCAGCTTGGCCCCAGGGGAAGGCACCGGGGAGCTGTTTTTT. Translated, it gives CASSLAPGEGTGELFF.

The chain recombines TRBV20-1 with TRBJ1-2, with 8 bases that match TRBD1. Germline V lookup: CDR1 DFQATT, CDR2 SNEGSKA (reference sequence). This CDR3 has 15 amino acids. V shed 4 bases, J shed 1 base, and the junction held 8 bases outside the gene matches. The CDR3 sequence: CSAKTTGDFNYGYTF. CDR3 nucleotides: TGCAGTGCTAAGACGACAGGGGATTTTAACTATGGCTACACCTTC.

The CDR3 reads CASSSPGTSGGSSYNEQFF. The CDR3 DNA follows: TGTGCCAGCAGCTCCCCCGGGACTAGCGGGGGGAGCTCCTACAATGAGCAGTTCTTC. The chain links TRBV7-2 to TRBJ2-1, with 15 positions matching TRBD2. Germline V CDR1 and CDR2: SGHTA, FQGNSA. Trimming took 4 bases from V and 0 from J; bases not matched to a gene: 7. The CDR3 length is 19 residues.

In this sample, this clonotype turned up a few times. The DNA of the CDR3 is TGTGCCAGCAGCCACGGTACCCTCTCTGGAAACACCATATATTTT. Residues: CASSHGTLSGNTIYF. This chain links TRBV9 with TRBJ1-3; no definite D call. The CDR3 has 15 amino acids. From germline, CDR1 is SGDLS and CDR2 YYNGEE. V lost 4 bases, J lost 0 bases, and 11 bases lay in between.

The genes are TRBV6-2 or TRBV6-3 and TRBJ1-5; tentative D call: TRBD1 (6 bases). Germline loops: CDR1 MNHEY, CDR2 SVGEGT. Trimming removed 2 bases at V and 1 base at J, with 9 bases between. This CDR3 spans 15 amino acids. In nucleotides, the CDR3 is TGTGCCAGCAGTTACGGGGGGCGAAGCAATCAGCCCCAGCATTTT. Translated, it gives CASSYGGRSNQPQHF.

There are a few counts of this clonotype. V usage is TRBV27 and J usage is TRBJ1-5; unclear D gene. CDR3 length: 15 residues. From germline, CDR1 is MNHEY and CDR2 SMNVEV (reference sequence). V gave up 6 bases and J gave up 0 bases, with 12 bases separating them. CDR3 in DNA: TGTGCCAGCAGCTCCGGGAGTTATAGCAATCAGCCCCAGCATTTT. Amino acid sequence: CASSSGSYSNQPQHF.

This rearrangement joins TRBV11-2 to TRBJ2-7, with a possible D match to TRBD2 (6 bases). There are 15 residues in the CDR3. Germline assignment: CDR1 SGHAT and CDR2 FQNNGV. Trimming cost V 6 bases and J 0 bases, with 15 bases left between them. CDR3 amino acids: CASRTYAGPSYEQYF. The CDR3 coding sequence is TGTGCCAGCAGGACTTATGCGGGGCCCTCCTACGAGCAGTACTTC. Together with reference TRBV11-2 and TRBJ2-7, the CDR3 gives the full variable domain: EAGVAQSPRYKIIEKRQSVAFWCNPISGHATLYWYQQILGQGPKLLIQFQNNGVVDDSQLPKDRFSAERLKGVDSTLKIQPAKLEDSAVYLCASRTYAGPSYEQYFGPGTRLTVT.

This clonotype was found many times. The J gene is TRBJ1-1, the V gene TRBV6-2 or TRBV6-3; D is undetermined. Trimming took 2 bases from V and 3 from J, leaving 10 bases between them. Germline CDR1 reads MNHEY; CDR2 reads SVGEGT. The CDR3 covers 14 residues. The CDR3 spells CASSYMDPDTEAFF. The CDR3 nucleotides read TGTGCCAGCAGTTACATGGACCCCGACACTGAAGCTTTCTTT.

This clonotype was found many times. At one end, the junction sequence differs from germline, possibly due to a read error. The chain couples TRBV7-2 to TRBJ1-5; TRBD1 matches 8 bases. This CDR3 is 15 amino acids long. The V gene's germline CDR1 is SGHTA and CDR2 FQGNSA. The CDR3 nucleotides read TGTGCCAGCACCTTATCGACAGGGGCTGGGCAGCCCCAGCATTTT. Its translation: CASTLSTGAGQPQHF. The variable domain in full, completed from reference TRBV7-2 and TRBJ1-5, reads GAGVSQSPSNKVTEKGKDVELRCDPISGHTALYWYRQSLGQGLEFLIYFQGNSAPDKSGLPSDRFSAERTGGSVSTLTIQRTQQEDSAVYLCASTLSTGAGQPQHFGDGTRLSIL.

This sequence joins TRBV4-1 and TRBJ1-1; no definite D call. The V end lost 2 bases, the J end lost 5 bases, and 21 bases lay between the germline ends. The germline gives CDR1 MGHRA, CDR2 YSYEKL. The CDR3 loop spans 17 amino acids. The CDR3 sequence: CASSQRADTAYLTEAFF. The DNA for the CDR3 is TGCGCCAGCAGCCAACGGGCCGACACCGCCTATCTGACTGAAGCTTTCTTT.

This clonotype was observed at least ten times. This rearrangement joins TRBV12-3 or TRBV12-4 to TRBJ2-7; TRBD1 might be the D (5 bases). Between the trimmed V and J ends, which lost 6 bases and 0 bases, there was a span of 9 bases. This CDR3 is 13 amino acids long. The CDR3 reads CASRQAASYEQYF. CDR3 nucleotides: TGTGCCAGCAGACAGGCGGCCTCCTACGAGCAGTACTTC.

The chain combines TRBV12-3 or TRBV12-4 with TRBJ2-7; D could derive from TRBD1 or TRBD2 (8 bases each). There are 14 residues in the CDR3. V lost 5 bases and J lost 6, with 17 bases in between. The CDR3 DNA reads as TGTGCCAGCAGTCTCGGGGGGGACAGGCGCGAGCAGTACTTC. Protein sequence: CASSLGGDRREQYF.

There are a few counts of this clonotype. The chain combines TRBV7-2 with TRBJ1-6; no clear D. Trimming took 4 bases from V and 7 from J, leaving 11 bases between them. CDR3 size: 14 residues. Germline values: CDR1 SGHTA, CDR2 FQGNSA. As DNA, the CDR3 is TGTGCCAGCAGCTCCGGCCCGCAGAATTCACCCCTCCACTTT. This translates into CASSSGPQNSPLHF.